This entry describes one T cell receptor (beta chain). The antigen is not known. The data were taken from a study of T-cell memory formation after mild COVID-19. TCR alpha and TCR beta cDNA libraries with sample barcodes and UMIs came from 5'RACE using constant-segment primers. TCRdb fed the 5' RACE reads into MiXCR, producing one record per CDR3 protein. The top ten clones hold approximately 12% of a sample with roughly 560,000 distinct CDR3 sequences, roughly 22% of them seen once. Study-wide points: Memory cells collected pre-infection included some clones that later responded, suggesting cross-reactive memory joined. Among CD4+ contracting clones, most were CM and EM, and CD8+ ones EMRA.

Looked up from germline, CDR1 is MNHEY and CDR2 is SMNVEV (reference sequence). V was trimmed by 7 bases and J by 5 bases, leaving 18 bases between them. The CDR3 covers 16 residues. The chain carries TRBV27 and TRBJ1-6; D may be TRBD1 (6 bases). This clonotype was sampled from an adult woman who had mild COVID-19 (a few samples of this study predate the infection). Cell type and time point are not known. The sequenced material came from PBMCs or a T cell subset sorted from them (not recorded which). The CDR3 region has the DNA TGTGCCAGCACCGTCAAGGGGGGGTTCAATAATTCACCCCTCCACTTT. Translating it yields CASTVKGGFNNSPLHF.